This T cell receptor beta chain is from a study of identical twins. TCRdb re-derived calls from the 5' RACE reads in MiXCR, one entry per CDR3 protein. In the table there are 100,000 or so distinct CDR3 sequences, under 7% of which are singletons. Whole-study findings and limits: Cord blood's abundant beta clonotypes had fewer insertions, unlike memory repertoires.

The table lists this clonotype with many counts. Its antigen remains unknown. Sequencing was done on a sample of memory T cells sorted from blood. This clonotype was obtained from a woman between 45 and 65 years old in good health.

The CDR3 sequence: CSARPILAGIQNEQFF. The DNA of the CDR3 is TGCAGTGCTAGACCCATACTAGCGGGAATCCAAAATGAGCAGTTCTTC. This chain links TRBV20-1 with TRBJ2-1; 10 nucleotides match TRBD2. The CDR3 length is 16 residues. The V gene end was trimmed by 2 bases and the J gene end by 7 bases; junction bases not matched to a gene: 11. CDR1 is DFQATT and CDR2 is SNEGSKA in the germline V gene (reference sequence).